The 28 T cell receptor beta chains in this list originate from one sample, sequenced in a study of cytomegalovirus exposure and HLA in healthy donors (TCRdb year 2017). Library generation was performed with the immunoSEQ multiplex PCR assay. For the multiplex PCR, a mixture combining 60 forward primers for TCR Vbeta segments and 13 reverse primers for TCR Jbeta segments was used. TCRdb re-hosts the immuneACCESS table, in-frame sequences only. Its copies lack some clones; in the studies checked, an unresolved V gene accounts for under half of them, and the cause for the rest is not known. The sample yields 70,000 to 100,000 clones; about two thirds were counted once. The top ten hold roughly 2.8% of the sample. Specimen: PBMCs. The receptors were sampled from a man between 50 and 59 years old in good health and CMV-seronegative.

The chain combines TRBV5-1 with TRBJ2-7, with D perhaps TRBD2 (5 bases). Deletions cut 1 base from V and 3 bases from J, with 20 bases between. The CDR3 sequence is 17 residues long. The germline V gene encodes CDR1 SGHRS and CDR2 YFSETQ. CDR3: CASSLTPLGDGSYEQYV. CDR3 in DNA: TGCGCCAGCAGCTTGACGCCACTAGGAGATGGAAGCTACGAGCAGTACGTC.

This chain uses TRBV29-1 with TRBJ2-5; tentative D call: TRBD1 (5 bases). Germline lookup yields CDR1 SQVTM and CDR2 ANQGSEA. The V end was cut by 4 bases, the J end by 2 bases, with 14 bases between. The CDR3 contains 14 residues. The CDR3: CSVVAGHTQETQYF. The CDR3 DNA sequence: TGCAGCGTTGTAGCCGGACATACACAAGAGACCCAGTACTTC.

V gene TRBV18 combines with J gene TRBJ1-2; 9 bases fit TRBD1. Unmatched junction bases numbered 3, after V lost 3 bases and J lost 7 bases. CDR1 and CDR2 (germline): KGHSH, LQKENI. The CDR3 spans 13 residues. CDR3 sequence: CASSPDRGVGYTF. CDR3 bases: TGTGCCAGCTCACCTGACAGGGGGGTTGGCTACACCTTC.

A few counts support this clone. The chain couples TRBV21-1 to TRBJ1-4. TRBV21-1 is a pseudogene segment. The CDR3 loop spans 14 amino acids. The CDR3, as DNA: TGTGCCAGCAGCAAGAGCACAACTAATGAAAAACTGTTTTTT. This sequence encodes CASSKSTTNEKLFF.

The chain couples TRBV2 to TRBJ1-2; the D gene is possibly TRBD1 (5 bases). Germline assignment: CDR1 SNHLY and CDR2 FYNNEI. This CDR3 has 15 amino acids. V shed 5 bases and J shed 3 bases, with 16 bases lying between them. This chain's CDR3 is CASSPRASADYGYTF. CDR3 DNA sequence: TGTGCCAGCAGTCCCAGGGCCAGTGCCGACTATGGCTACACCTTC.

This clone has at least ten counts. The CDR3 DNA reads TGTGCCAGTAGTGCCCGGGACAGAGACAATCAGCCCCAGCATTTT. As protein: CASSARDRDNQPQHF. V and J are TRBV19 and TRBJ1-5, with TRBD1 matching over 7 bases. The germline V gene encodes CDR1 LNHDA and CDR2 SQIVND (reference sequence). This CDR3 is 15 amino acids long. V shed 5 bases, J shed 3 bases, and the junction held 7 bases outside the gene matches.

The chain has TRBV6-5 and TRBJ1-1; D uncertain. Trimming shortened V by 4 bases and J by 11 bases, and 14 bases separated the two germline ends. Germline CDR1 is MNHEY and CDR2 is SVGAGI. CDR3 length: 12 amino acids. The CDR3 region is CASSSPWEMAFF. CDR3 nucleotide sequence: TGTGCCAGCAGTTCCCCCTGGGAGATGGCTTTCTTT.

The table lists this clone with a few counts. J is TRBJ2-3 and V is TRBV7-2; D might be TRBD2 (5 bases). Looked up from germline, CDR1 is SGHTA and CDR2 is FQGNSA. Trimming took off 1 base at V and 2 bases at J, with 13 bases between the two ends. The CDR3 has 16 residues. The DNA of the CDR3 is TGTGCCAGCAGCTTAGGGCCGGGGTCACTCACAGATACGCAGTATTTT. Translation gives CASSLGPGSLTDTQYF. Variable domain in full (rest from reference TRBV7-2 and TRBJ2-3): GAGVSQSPSNKVTEKGKDVELRCDPISGHTALYWYRQSLGQGLEFLIYFQGNSAPDKSGLPSDRFSAERTGGSVSTLTIQRTQQEDSAVYLCASSLGPGSLTDTQYFGPGTRLTVL.

CDR3 coding DNA: TGCGCCAGCAGCTTATCTACTAACACAGATACGCAGTATTTT. Protein product: CASSLSTNTDTQYF. The V and J genes are TRBV5-1 and TRBJ2-3, with D uncertain. V was shortened by 2 bases and J by 2 bases, with 9 bases between the two germline ends. The CDR3 runs 14 residues. Germline-derived CDR1 and CDR2 are SGHRS and YFSETQ.

The CDR3 protein is CASSLRDYGADTQYF. DNA of the CDR3: TGCGCCAGCAGCCTGAGGGACTACGGGGCAGATACGCAGTATTTT. The V and J genes are TRBV4-1 and TRBJ2-3; 7 bases line up with TRBD2. V was pared by 4 bases and J by 4 bases, with 8 bases of the junction left unmatched. CDR1 and CDR2 (germline): MGHRA, YSYEKL. The CDR3 consists of 15 residues.

The chain couples TRBV7-2 to TRBJ2-3; D is possibly TRBD1 (6 bases). Germline CDR1 SGHTA, CDR2 FQGNSA. The germline V and J ends were trimmed by 3 bases and 5 bases, with 9 bases remaining between them. CDR3 size: 13 residues. The CDR3 nucleotides are TGTGCCAGCAGCTTGACAGGTGGAGATACGCAGTATTTT. This gives the protein CASSLTGGDTQYF.

This chain links TRBV5-1 with TRBJ2-3; D is unresolved. Trimming took 0 bases from V and 1 from J, leaving 21 bases between them. The CDR3 spans 19 residues. CDR1 SGHRS and CDR2 YFSETQ come from the germline V gene. The CDR3 DNA sequence: TGCGCCAGCAGCTTGGGGCGAATCGTTATCGAGCGAGGCACAGATACGCAGTATTTT. It encodes CASSLGRIVIERGTDTQYF.

This chain joins TRBV6-6 and TRBJ1-2; 7 nucleotides line up with TRBD1. This CDR3 has 14 amino acids. The trim removed 8 bases at V and 2 bases at J, leaving 8 bases unmatched. Germline V gene sequence: CDR1 MNHNY, CDR2 SVGAGI (reference sequence). This chain's CDR3 is CASGGDRENYGYTF. CDR3 DNA: TGTGCCAGCGGTGGTGACAGGGAAAACTATGGCTACACCTTC.

There are a few counts of this clone. The chain links TRBV7-9 to TRBJ1-1, with D uncertain. V was clipped by 5 bases and J by 1 base, with 11 bases between them. The CDR3 length is 14 residues. Germline CDR1 and CDR2: SEHNR and FQNEAQ (reference sequence). This chain's CDR3 is CASSQFEGNTEAFF. CDR3 bases: TGTGCCAGCAGCCAGTTCGAGGGGAACACTGAAGCTTTCTTT.

This chain links TRBV5-4 with TRBJ1-4; TRBD1 aligns across 9 bases. The V gene end was trimmed by 0 bases and the J gene end by 6 bases; junction bases not matched to a gene: 0. Germline CDR1 SGHNT, CDR2 YYREEE (reference sequence). This CDR3 is built from 14 residues. CDR3 sequence (DNA): TGTGCCAGCAGCTTGGGGACAGGGGATGAAAAACTGTTTTTT. It encodes CASSLGTGDEKLFF.

The rearrangement uses TRBV6-1 and TRBJ1-5; 8 positions agree with TRBD1. Germline V gene sequence: CDR1 MNHNS, CDR2 SASEGT. CDR3 length: 16 amino acids. Germline trimming cut 4 bases from V and 4 bases from J; bases unmatched to any gene: 9. CDR3 sequence: CASSADRGGTNQPQHF. Written as DNA, the CDR3 is TGTGCCAGCAGTGCAGACAGGGGAGGGACAAATCAGCCCCAGCATTTT.

This clone came up once. This CDR3 is CAWSAGLGAVTNEKLFF. The CDR3 DNA reads as TGTGCCTGGAGTGCGGGCTTGGGGGCGGTCACTAATGAAAAACTGTTTTTT. This chain joins TRBV30 and TRBJ1-4; weak D call: TRBD1 (6 bases). V shed 1 base and J shed 2 bases, with 17 bases lying between them. The CDR3 is 17 residues long. Germline-derived CDR1 and CDR2 are GTSNPN and SVGIG (reference sequence).

CDR3 sequence reads: CASSSTGRGYQPQHF. CDR3 nucleotide sequence: TGTGCCAGCAGTTCAACGGGGCGGGGTTATCAGCCCCAGCATTTT. V and J are TRBV2 and TRBJ1-5; D might be TRBD1 (5 bases). Between the trimmed V and J ends, which lost 5 bases and 5 bases, there was a span of 16 bases. Per the germline V gene, CDR1 is SNHLY and CDR2 is FYNNEI. This CDR3 is 15 amino acids long. The full variable domain, its missing parts supplied by reference TRBV2 and TRBJ1-5, is EPEVTQTPSHQVTQMGQEVILRCVPISNHLYFYWYRQILGQKVEFLVSFYNNEISEKSEIFDDQFSVERPDGSNFTLKIRSTKLEDSAMYFCASSSTGRGYQPQHFGDGTRLSIL.

The chain joins TRBV10-3 to TRBJ2-3, with D maybe TRBD2 (6 bases). The V end was cut by 3 bases, the J end by 0 bases, with 13 bases between. CDR1 is ENHRY, CDR2 SYGVKD, per germline. The CDR3 runs to 16 residues. The CDR3 loop is CAISELGRGSTDTQYF. CDR3 coding DNA: TGTGCCATCAGTGAACTGGGACGGGGGAGCACAGATACGCAGTATTTT.

This clone was recorded once. V is TRBV4-1 and J is TRBJ1-2; D is possibly TRBD1 (6 bases). Looked up from germline, CDR1 is MGHRA and CDR2 is YSYEKL. This CDR3 comprises 15 residues. V lost 1 base to trimming and J lost 4 bases, with 13 bases between them. The CDR3 region has the DNA TGCGCCAGCAGCCAAGCAGGGGCCAGCCTCTATGGCTACACCTTC. It specifies CASSQAGASLYGYTF.

Only a few counts were recorded for this clone. The chain employs TRBV9 and TRBJ2-5, with a possible D match to TRBD1 (8 bases). CDR1 and CDR2 from the germline V gene are SGDLS and YYNGEE. This CDR3 has 14 residues. With 0 bases removed from V and 5 bases from J, the gap between germline ends came to 11 bases. The CDR3 DNA sequence: TGTGCCAGCAGCGTAGAACAGGGGGGGGAGACCCAGTACTTC. Translation gives CASSVEQGGETQYF.

The rearrangement uses TRBV10-3 and TRBJ1-2, with a tentative D call TRBD1 (6 bases). CDR3 length: 13 residues. Germline V gene sequence: CDR1 ENHRY, CDR2 SYGVKD. Trimming pared 3 bases from V and 5 bases from J, leaving 10 bases between. CDR3 in amino acids: CAISEQGGYGYTF. CDR3 in DNA: TGTGCCATCAGTGAACAGGGAGGGTATGGCTACACCTTC.

This sequence joins TRBV21-1 and TRBJ2-2; TRBD1 was called by the table and not checked on the DNA. TRBV21-1 is shown as a pseudogene. This CDR3 region has 18 residues. The CDR3 is CASSTSDRGRKDTGELFF. The CDR3 DNA is TGTGCCAGCAGCACCAGTGACAGGGGGCGCAAGGACACCGGGGAGCTGTTTTTT.

This chain links TRBV6-6 with TRBJ1-2, with a possible D match to TRBD1 (6 bases). The germline gives CDR1 MNHNY, CDR2 SVGAGI (reference sequence). The ends were cut back, 6 bases at V and 8 bases at J, with 13 bases in the middle. This CDR3 is 12 amino acids long. The CDR3 region has the DNA TGTGCCAGCAGCAACAGGGAATACGGCTACACCTTC. Protein sequence: CASSNREYGYTF.

This clone has just a few counts. The chain links TRBV7-2 to TRBJ1-2; D remains unclear. The length of the CDR3 is 14 residues. Trimming cost V 0 bases and J 4 bases, with 9 bases left between them. Germline-derived CDR1 and CDR2 are SGHTA and FQGNSA. The DNA of the CDR3 is TGTGCCAGCAGCTTAGCCCGGGAGGGCTATGGCTACACCTTC. It specifies CASSLAREGYGYTF.

V is TRBV14 and J is TRBJ2-1, with 7 bases aligning to TRBD2. Germline V gives CDR1 SGHDN, CDR2 FVKESK. Germline trimming cut 0 bases from V and 3 bases from J; bases unmatched to any gene: 8. There are 17 residues in the CDR3. CDR3 DNA: TGTGCCAGCAGCCAAGATGGGGTATCGGGAGGCTACAATGAGCAGTTCTTC. It codes for CASSQDGVSGGYNEQFF.

The chain couples TRBV18 to TRBJ2-1, with D hard to call. Deletions cut 2 bases from V and 6 bases from J, with 11 bases between. The V gene's germline CDR1 is KGHSH and CDR2 LQKENI. This CDR3 has 14 amino acids. The CDR3 DNA follows: TGTGCCAGCTCACCAATCGGAGACTCCAATGAGCAGTTCTTC. It translates to CASSPIGDSNEQFF.

The chain is built from TRBV10-2 and TRBJ1-4, with a weak D call TRBD1 (5 bases). V shed 11 bases and J shed 8 bases, with 15 bases lying between them. The germline CDR1 and CDR2 sequences are WSHSY and SAAADI. The CDR3 loop spans 12 amino acids. The CDR3 is CAAGGANEKLFF. The CDR3 DNA follows: TGCGCCGCCGGTGGGGCCAACGAAAAACTGTTTTTT.